Listed below are T cell receptor beta chains from one sample, sequenced in a study of sequential checkpoint blockade in melanoma. Generated by immunoSEQ multiplex PCR, the TCRdb table keeps only in-frame clones and is missing some. The sample contains more than 25,000 clones, approximately 77% of which appear only once. Material: CD8+ T cells sorted from blood (inferred from file names), obtained from a patient given nivolumab and ipilimumab in sequence. The receptors here all came from a human donor with melanoma. Each CDR3 is given with its conserved first and last residue. The D gene is left open where the match is weak. Some rows have no size entry. The others give once, few or many, or a class for an expanded clone.

J gene | D gene | V gene | CDR3 length | clone size | CDR3 DNA | CDR3 protein
TRBJ1-1 | TRBD1 | TRBV27 | 12 | . | TGTGCCAGCAGATTACAGGGGGGTGAAGCTTTCTTT | CASRLQGGEAFF
TRBJ2-7 | . | TRBV29-1 | 14 | . | TGCAGCGTTGTAGGGGGTCTAGCAGGCTCCGAGCAGTACTTC | CSVVGGLAGSEQYF
TRBJ2-1 | . | TRBV7-9 | 13 | . | TGTGCCAGCGAGTACGAATCGTACAATGAGCAGTTCTTC | CASEYESYNEQFF
TRBJ2-7 | . | TRBV5-4 | 12 | few | TGTGCCAGCAGCTGGGGAGATGTGGAGCAGTACTTC | CASSWGDVEQYF
TRBJ2-1 | . | TRBV6-5 | 14 | . | TGTGCCAGCAGTTACGCGGGCCCGTACAATGAGCAGTTCTTC | CASSYAGPYNEQFF
TRBJ1-1 | . | TRBV25-1 | 13 | . | TGTGCCAGCGAGACAGGAAAGAACACTGAAGCTTTCTTT | CASETGKNTEAFF
TRBJ2-7 | . | TRBV5-5 | 14 | . | TGTGCCAGCAGCTTGTCAGGGTCTCGGTACGAGCAGTACTTC | CASSLSGSRYEQYF
TRBJ2-5 | TRBD2 | TRBV6-5 | 15 | . | TGTGCCAGCAGTTTCACTAGCGGGGTAATCGGGACCCAGTACTTC | CASSFTSGVIGTQYF
TRBJ2-1 | TRBD2 | TRBV7-3 | 15 | few | TGTGCCAGCAGCCAAGAGCCAGCGGGGGGTAATGAGCAGTTCTTC | CASSQEPAGGNEQFF
TRBJ2-5 | TRBD2 | TRBV5-1 | 15 | . | TGCGCCAGCAGCGGCCTACTAGCGGATCAAGAGACCCAGTACTTC | CASSGLLADQETQYF
TRBJ2-3 | TRBD1 | TRBV28 | 17 | . | TGTGCCAGCAGTCAACCGGTAGGGGACAGTCACACAGATACGCAGTATTTT | CASSQPVGDSHTDTQYF
TRBJ2-5 | . | TRBV25-1 | 14 | once | TGTGCCTCCCGCCGGGGGGCCCTACAAGAGACCCAGTACTTC | CASRRGALQETQYF
TRBJ2-7 | TRBD1 | TRBV6-1 | 13 | many | TGTGCCAGCACGGACAGGCCTTCCTACGAGCAGTACTTC | CASTDRPSYEQYF
TRBJ2-3 | . | TRBV5-6 | 16 | . | TGTGCCAGCAGCTTGGCGGTGACTAAATTCACAGATACGCAGTATTTT | CASSLAVTKFTDTQYF
TRBJ1-1 | . | TRBV6-5 | 15 | . | TGTGCCAGCAGTTACTCCCCTGGGGGGGGCACTGAAGCTTTCTTT | CASSYSPGGGTEAFF
TRBJ2-1 | . | TRBV2 | 15 | . | TGTGCCAGCAGGAGGGACACGAGCTCCTACAATGAGCAGTTCTTC | CASRRDTSSYNEQFF
TRBJ1-6 | . | TRBV27 | 16 | . | TGTGCCAGCAGTTTATCGGAGGGGGGGGCAGGATCACCCCTCCACTTT | CASSLSEGGAGSPLHF
TRBJ2-1 | TRBD1 | TRBV19 | 15 | . | TGTGCCAGTAAACGAGGGGGCGGCTCCTACAATGAGCAGTTCTTC | CASKRGGGSYNEQFF
TRBJ1-1 | . | TRBV5-1 | 14 | . | TGCGCCAGCAGCTTGGGGGGCCAGGGGACTGAAGCTTTCTTT | CASSLGGQGTEAFF
TRBJ2-2 | TRBD2 | TRBV27 | 16 | . | TGTGCCAGCAGTTATAGCGGGGGCGGGAGGACCGGGGAGCTGTTTTTT | CASSYSGGGRTGELFF
TRBJ2-1 | . | TRBV29-1 | 14 | . | TGCAGCGTTCGGGGGGCGTTTCGGAGGAATGAGCAGTTCTTC | CSVRGAFRRNEQFF
TRBJ1-1 | TRBD1 | TRBV19 | 14 | . | TGTGCCAGTCGCACCGGGACAGACTACACTGAAGCTTTCTTT | CASRTGTDYTEAFF
TRBJ2-1 | . | TRBV6-1 | 13 | . | TGTGTCCCTCCAGGGAACTTCTACAATGAGCAGTTCTTC | CVPPGNFYNEQFF
TRBJ2-7 | . | TRBV28 | 14 | . | TGTGCCAGTTTCGCTCAGGGGATCTCCTACGAGCAGTACTTC | CASFAQGISYEQYF
TRBJ2-7 | . | TRBV15 | 15 | . | TGTGCCACCAGCAGATTTAGGGGAGGGGGATACGAGCAGTACTTC | CATSRFRGGGYEQYF
TRBJ2-3 | TRBD2 | TRBV30 | 19 | . | TGTGCCTGGGACCCGGGACTAGCGGGGGGGCGTCAGAGCACAGATACGCAGTATTTT | CAWDPGLAGGRQSTDTQYF
TRBJ2-1 | TRBD2 | TRBV19 | 14 | . | TGTGCCAGTAGTGATGAGAGCGGGGGCAATGAGCAGTTCTTC | CASSDESGGNEQFF
TRBJ2-5 | TRBD1 | TRBV9 | 13 | . | TGTGCCAGCAATACAGGGGTCCAAGAGACCCAGTACTTC | CASNTGVQETQYF
TRBJ1-6 | TRBD1 | TRBV6-1 | 14 | few | TGTGCCAGCGGGGAGGGGGACAGGTTAGCACCCCTCCACTTT | CASGEGDRLAPLHF
TRBJ1-1 | TRBD1 | TRBV29-1 | 11 | . | TGCAGCGTTAGAGGGGGCGCGGAAGCTTTCTTT | CSVRGGAEAFF
TRBJ2-7 | TRBD2 | TRBV6-1 | 14 | . | TGTGCCAGCAGTGAATCTGGGGGGGGGTACGAGCAGTACTTC | CASSESGGGYEQYF
TRBJ2-3 | . | TRBV30 | 13 | . | TGTGCCTGGAGTTATACTAGCACAGATACGCAGTATTTT | CAWSYTSTDTQYF
TRBJ2-3 | . | TRBV5-1 | 16 | . | TGCGCCAGCAGCCCAGAAGAGGGGGAAAGCACAGATACGCAGTATTTT | CASSPEEGESTDTQYF
TRBJ2-5 | . | TRBV15 | 15 | . | TGTGCCACCAGCAGTCCTCCCGGACAACAAGAGACCCAGTACTTC | CATSSPPGQQETQYF
TRBJ2-5 | TRBD2 | TRBV27 | 14 | . | TGTGCCAGCGGAAAGCGGGGCTACCAAGAGACCCAGTACTTC | CASGKRGYQETQYF
TRBJ2-1 | . | TRBV14 | 13 | . | TGTGCCAGCAGCCAGCTAGCGAGATATGAGCAGTTCTTC | CASSQLARYEQFF
TRBJ2-6 | . | TRBV5-8 | 15 | once | TGTGCCAGCAGCTTTGGTCTATCTGGGGCCAACGTCCTGACTTTC | CASSFGLSGANVLTF
TRBJ2-7 | . | TRBV5-1 | 13 | . | TGCGCCAGCAGCTTGGGGCATCCCTACGAGCAGTACTTC | CASSLGHPYEQYF
TRBJ2-5 | TRBD2 | TRBV14 | 19 | . | TGTGCCAGCAGCCAAGATTCTTTGGTGACTAGCGGATACCAAGAGACCCAGTACTTC | CASSQDSLVTSGYQETQYF
TRBJ2-7 | . | TRBV15 | 14 | . | TGTGCCACCAGCAGAGTAACAGGGTTGGACGAGCAGTACTTC | CATSRVTGLDEQYF
TRBJ2-4 | TRBD1 | TRBV7-8 | 16 | once | TGTGCCAGCAGCTCTAGGGGACAGGGGGCCAAAAACATTCAGTACTTC | CASSSRGQGAKNIQYF
TRBJ2-1 | . | TRBV7-9 | 14 | few | TGTGCCAGCAGCTTAATCTCTGACAGGCCATATCCTCTCTTC | CASSLISDRPYPLF
TRBJ1-6 | . | TRBV7-3 | 15 | . | TGTGCCAGCAGGAGGGAAGGTTCCTATAATTCACCCCTCCACTTT | CASRREGSYNSPLHF
TRBJ2-7 | TRBD1 | TRBV6-1 | 14 | once | TGTGCCAGCAGTGTGGGGACAGGATACTACGAGCAGTACTTC | CASSVGTGYYEQYF
TRBJ2-3 | TRBD2 | TRBV5-1 | 15 | . | TGCGCCAGCAGCAGTAGCGGGGGTAGTGCAGATACGCAGTATTTT | CASSSSGGSADTQYF
TRBJ2-7 | . | TRBV6-5 | 13 | once | TGTGCCAGCAGTTACCGACAGACTTACGAGCAGTACTTC | CASSYRQTYEQYF
TRBJ1-2 | . | TRBV19 | 13 | . | TGTGCCAGTTCCCGAGGCTCCGCGAATGGCTACACCTTC | CASSRGSANGYTF
TRBJ2-7 | TRBD1 | TRBV29-1 | 13 | once | TGCAGCGTTGAAGGGGACAGCTCCTACGAGCAGTACTTC | CSVEGDSSYEQYF
TRBJ2-5 | . | TRBV25-1 | 14 | few | TGTGCCAGTGGAACTCAGGGAAGACCAGAGACCCAGTACTTC | CASGTQGRPETQYF
TRBJ2-7 | TRBD2 | TRBV7-6 | 17 | . | TGTGCCAGCAGCTTAGGTGGGACTAGCGGGGGGACTTACGAGCAGTACTTC | CASSLGGTSGGTYEQYF
TRBJ1-1 | . | TRBV2 | 16 | . | TGTGCCAGCAGTGATCCAGGGCTGGGGGGTTCCACTGAAGCTTTCTTT | CASSDPGLGGSTEAFF
TRBJ2-7 | TRBD1 | TRBV28 | 12 | . | TGTGCCAGCAGTCCCAGGGGGCACGAGCAGTACTTC | CASSPRGHEQYF
TRBJ2-3 | TRBD1 | TRBV2 | 16 | . | TGTGCCAGCAGCCACCCAGGGGGCGCATTCACAGATACGCAGTATTTT | CASSHPGGAFTDTQYF
TRBJ1-6 | . | TRBV9 | 14 | once | TGTGCCAGCAGCACCGACAGATATAATTCACCCCTCCACTTT | CASSTDRYNSPLHF
TRBJ2-7 | TRBD1 | TRBV19 | 14 | . | TGTGCCAGTAGTCACTACGTAGGGGGCCGCGAGCAGTACTTC | CASSHYVGGREQYF